This TCR beta chain was recovered during a study of Ad26.COV2.S vaccination and SARS-CoV-2 variants. Findings and caveats of the study: Responses of T cells in total may have been underestimated by the TCR breadth and depth analyses.

As to this clone: As yet, its antigen is unknown.

Germline V gene sequence: CDR1 MGHRA, CDR2 YSYEKL. CDR3 size: 17 residues. The germline V and J ends were trimmed by 3 bases and 0 bases, with 15 bases remaining between them. Generated by immunoSEQ multiplex PCR, the TCRdb table keeps only in-frame clones and is missing some. The sample includes just over 350,000 clones, around 83% seen only once; the top ten take 3% to 4%. Treatment noted: around 19 received Ad26.COV2.S at low or high dose, single or two shots; roughly 5 received placebo; per-sample allocation not given. The investigators took samples on day 63 after the first vaccine or placebo injection.

The TCR originated in a person between 18 and 65 years old who received the Ad26.COV2.S COVID-19 vaccine or a placebo. Sequenced material: peripheral blood, taken in a trial of Ad26.COV2.S vaccine versus placebo. The V gene is TRBV4-1, the J gene TRBJ2-1, with D hard to call. CDR3 sequence: CASSQRAPKSSYNEQFF. The CDR3 DNA is TGCGCCAGCAGCCAGCGCGCCCCGAAGAGCTCCTACAATGAGCAGTTCTTC.